This T cell receptor (beta chain) originates from a study of blood T cell repertoires in COVID-19. The repertoire was sequenced with immunoSEQ multiplex PCR; TCRdb's copy has only in-frame clones and lacks some. The table shows 300,000 to 350,000 clones, with around 90% occurring only once. The sequence was obtained from a woman aged 18-35 years with acute COVID-19. Sequencing used PBMCs or T cells enriched from blood (not recorded which).

The CDR3 DNA sequence: TGTGCCACCAGCAGAGCTCGGGGCACTGAAGCTTTCTTT. It translates to CATSRARGTEAFF. This chain connects TRBV15 to TRBJ1-1; D is uncertain. The CDR3 is 13 amino acids. V was pared by 1 base and J by 4 bases, with 7 bases between. CDR1 LNHNV and CDR2 YYDKDF come from the germline V gene (reference sequence).